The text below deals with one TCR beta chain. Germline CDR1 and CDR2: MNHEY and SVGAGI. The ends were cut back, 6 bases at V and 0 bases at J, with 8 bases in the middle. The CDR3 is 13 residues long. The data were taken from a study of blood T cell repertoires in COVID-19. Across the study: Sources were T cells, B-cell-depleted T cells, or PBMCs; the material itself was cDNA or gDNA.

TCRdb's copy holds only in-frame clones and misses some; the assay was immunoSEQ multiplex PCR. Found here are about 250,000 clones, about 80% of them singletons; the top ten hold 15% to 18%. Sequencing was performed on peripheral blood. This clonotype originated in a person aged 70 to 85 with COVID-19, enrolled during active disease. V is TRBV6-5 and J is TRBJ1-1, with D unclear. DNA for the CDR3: TGTGCCAGCAGGCGCGGGTTGAACACTGAAGCTTTCTTT. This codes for CASRRGLNTEAFF.